A single sample is the source of the 20 T cell receptor beta chains below, sequenced in a study of T cells in tuberculosis. Assay: immunoSEQ multiplex PCR; the TCRdb copy retains only in-frame clones and omits some. The repertoire consists of tens of thousands of clones, with around 90% occurring once and the leading ten covering around 7%. As for time point: new active TB diagnosis, blood taken before or within 7 days of starting treatment. The material sequenced was PBMCs, taken at tuberculosis diagnosis. The receptors were gathered from an adult with tuberculosis.

This clone was counted once. J is TRBJ1-1 and V is TRBV18; 10 nucleotides align to TRBD1. Germline CDR1 reads KGHSH; CDR2 reads LQKENI. The CDR3 length is 14 residues. J was trimmed by 6 bases and V by 4 bases; bases with no gene match: 5. The CDR3 DNA reads TGTGCCAGCTCACGGGGACAGGGGTGGGCTGAAGCTTTCTTT. It codes for CASSRGQGWAEAFF.

The chain employs TRBV6-1 and TRBJ2-3, with TRBD2 as a possible D gene (7 bases). The CDR3 is 14 amino acids. Germline V gene lookup returns CDR1 MNHNS and CDR2 SASEGT. V shed 7 bases and J shed 6 bases, with 17 bases lying between them. CDR3 nucleotide sequence: TGTGCCAGCATAAGGGGGGGGACGCGGGATACGCAGTATTTT. This codes for CASIRGGTRDTQYF.

This chain joins TRBV30 and TRBJ2-1; TRBD2 aligns across 7 bases. The trim removed 0 bases at V and 12 bases at J, leaving 11 bases unmatched. Germline V CDR1 and CDR2: GTSNPN, SVGIG (reference sequence). The length of the CDR3 is 14 residues. The CDR3 is CAWSVGWGGLTQFF. CDR3 nucleotide sequence: TGTGCCTGGAGTGTAGGTTGGGGGGGGTTGACGCAGTTCTTC.

The chain has TRBV5-1 and TRBJ2-7, with unresolved D. Germline assignment: CDR1 SGHRS and CDR2 YFSETQ. The CDR3 is 17 amino acids. V shed 2 bases and J shed 0 bases, with 18 bases lying between them. The DNA for the CDR3 is TGCGCCAGCAGCTTTCGCAGGCCCCATTTCAGCTCCTACGAGCAGTACTTC. Translating it yields CASSFRRPHFSSYEQYF.

The V call is TRBV15, the J call TRBJ2-1; D perhaps matches TRBD2 (6 bases). Trimming pared 5 bases from V and 3 bases from J, leaving 11 bases between. The CDR3 consists of 14 residues. Germline values: CDR1 LNHNV, CDR2 YYDKDF (reference sequence). CDR3 in amino acids: CATSRGEVYNEQFF. The CDR3 bases are TGTGCCACCAGCCGTGGGGAGGTCTACAATGAGCAGTTCTTC.

On this clone: A junction end diverges from the germline sequence, so it may reflect a read error. The chain is built from TRBV7-8 and TRBJ1-4; 7 bases line up with TRBD1. Germline V gives CDR1 SGHVS, CDR2 FQNEAQ. CDR3 length: 15 amino acids. CDR3: CASSLMGQINEKLFF. CDR3 nucleotides: TGTGCCAGCAGCTTAATGGGACAGATTAATGAGAAACTGTTTTTT.

This chain uses TRBV6-1 with TRBJ2-2; TRBD1 matches at 11 bases. Germline V lookup: CDR1 MNHNS, CDR2 SASEGT. This CDR3 comprises 15 residues. Germline trimming cut 4 bases from V and 4 bases from J; bases unmatched to any gene: 2. CDR3 protein: CASSGGTGGTGELFF. DNA for the CDR3: TGTGCCAGCAGTGGAGGGACAGGGGGCACCGGGGAGCTGTTTTTT.

In nucleotides, the CDR3 is TGTGCCAGCAGCGAGAGACCGGGGGGCTCTACCACAGATACGCAGTATTTT. Amino acid sequence: CASSERPGGSTTDTQYF. The rearrangement uses TRBV9 and TRBJ2-3; maybe TRBD2 (7 bases). This CDR3 spans 17 amino acids. The germline V gene has CDR1 SGDLS and CDR2 YYNGEE. Trimming left V 3 bases short and J 2 bases short, with 19 bases between.

The rearrangement joins TRBV2 to TRBJ1-3; a possible D gene is TRBD1 (6 bases). The V end lost 11 bases, the J end lost 3 bases, and 14 bases lay between the germline ends. Germline V gives CDR1 SNHLY, CDR2 FYNNEI. This CDR3 contains 13 residues. The CDR3 protein is CARRGAVGNTIYF. The DNA of the CDR3 is TGTGCCCGCCGGGGGGCAGTTGGAAACACCATATATTTT.

V gene TRBV19 combines with J gene TRBJ2-7; D is uncertain. CDR1 is LNHDA, CDR2 SQIVND, per germline (reference sequence). The CDR3 extends over 13 amino acids. Deletions cut 3 bases from V and 4 bases from J, with 10 bases between. The CDR3 sequence is CASSMNDGYEQYF. The CDR3 DNA follows: TGTGCCAGTAGTATGAATGACGGGTACGAGCAGTACTTC.

The V and J genes are TRBV11-2 and TRBJ1-1; D not certain. There are 14 residues in the CDR3. Between the trimmed V and J ends, which lost 4 bases and 4 bases, there was a span of 13 bases. Germline V gene lookup returns CDR1 SGHAT and CDR2 FQNNGV. CDR3 sequence: CASSSLRRSTEAFF. The CDR3, as DNA: TGTGCCAGCAGCTCCCTGAGGAGGAGCACTGAAGCTTTCTTT.

The CDR3 region is CASSPGVRQPQHF. Written as DNA, the CDR3 is TGTGCCAGCAGTCCAGGGGTCAGACAGCCCCAGCATTTT. This chain links TRBV27 with TRBJ1-5, with D perhaps matching TRBD1 (6 bases). Trimming left V 5 bases short and J 7 bases short, with 12 bases between. The CDR3 totals 13 residues. The germline CDR1 and CDR2 sequences are MNHEY and SMNVEV (reference sequence).

The rearrangement links TRBV6-6 to TRBJ1-1; the D gene is possibly TRBD1 (6 bases). V was cut by 7 bases and J by 10 bases, with 16 bases left in between. From germline, CDR1 is MNHNY and CDR2 SVGAGI (reference sequence). The CDR3 is 12 amino acids. CDR3 sequence (DNA): TGTGCCAGCAAGACAGGCTTACTGGGAGCTTTCTTT. This encodes CASKTGLLGAFF.

V is TRBV27 and J is TRBJ2-7; 10 bases align to TRBD1. In germline, CDR1 is MNHEY, CDR2 SMNVEV (reference sequence). This CDR3 contains 13 residues. After removal of 7 bases from V and 5 bases from J, the junction contained 5 bases not matched to a gene. CDR3 amino acids: CASTGTGEDEQYF. The DNA of the CDR3 is TGTGCCAGCACGGGGACAGGGGAGGACGAGCAGTACTTC.

The J gene is TRBJ2-3, the V gene TRBV11-3; the D gene is possibly TRBD2 (6 bases). The CDR3 is made up of 19 amino acids. Per the germline V gene, CDR1 is SGHNT and CDR2 is YENEEA. V was cut by 2 bases and J by 0 bases, with 21 bases left in between. The CDR3 sequence: CASSLNTAGPNSSTDTQYF. CDR3 bases: TGTGCCAGCAGCTTAAACACGGCGGGGCCTAACTCAAGCACAGATACGCAGTATTTT. Drawing the rest from reference TRBV11-3 and TRBJ2-3, the complete variable domain is EAGVVQSPRYKIIEKKQPVAFWCNPISGHNTLYWYLQNLGQGPELLIRYENEEAVDDSQLPKDRFSAERLKGVDSTLKIQPAELGDSAVYLCASSLNTAGPNSSTDTQYFGPGTRLTVL.

This chain joins TRBV19 and TRBJ1-5; D gene unclear. There are 14 residues in the CDR3. Trimming took 7 bases from V and 6 from J, leaving 16 bases between them. Germline CDR1 is LNHDA and CDR2 is SQIVND (reference sequence). The DNA for the CDR3 is TGTGCCAGTAACAAGGGAGGGCACGGTCAGCCCCAGCATTTT. Encoded protein: CASNKGGHGQPQHF.

The rearrangement links TRBV2 to TRBJ1-3; no reliable D call. With 2 bases removed from V and 5 bases from J, the gap between germline ends came to 10 bases. Per the germline V gene, CDR1 is SNHLY and CDR2 is FYNNEI. This CDR3 comprises 14 residues. The DNA for the CDR3 is TGTGCCAGCAGTGAATCGGAGCGAAGAAACACCATATATTTT. Encoded protein: CASSESERRNTIYF.

The CDR3 coding sequence is TGTGCCAGCATAGGAGGACAGTCCTACGAGCAGTACTTC. Its protein is CASIGGQSYEQYF. The chain couples TRBV5-6 to TRBJ2-7; D may be TRBD1 (6 bases). The V end lost 6 bases, the J end lost 1 base, and 11 bases lay between the germline ends. CDR1 SGHDT and CDR2 YYEEEE come from the germline V gene. The CDR3 length is 13 residues.

This chain uses TRBV19 with TRBJ2-3, with TRBD1 identical over 9 bases. The CDR3 contains 15 residues. The ends lost 6 bases at V and 5 bases at J; junction bases unmatched: 9. Germline V gives CDR1 LNHDA, CDR2 SQIVND (reference sequence). The CDR3 region has the DNA TGTGCCAGTAGGGGGAACAGGGGGCGAATAGATACGCAGTATTTT. Protein: CASRGNRGRIDTQYF.

The J gene is TRBJ2-2, the V gene TRBV5-4; 8 nucleotides match TRBD2. This CDR3 comprises 17 residues. J lost 1 base, V lost 7 bases, and 12 bases had no gene match. Per germline, CDR1 SGHNT and CDR2 YYREEE (reference sequence). In DNA form, the CDR3 reads TGTGCCAGCCGACGGGGGGGCCCCCTAGGGAACACCGGGGAGCTGTTTTTT. Translated: CASRRGGPLGNTGELFF.